This is a list of T cell receptor beta chains from one sample in a study of cytomegalovirus exposure and HLA in healthy donors. The repertoire was sequenced with immunoSEQ multiplex PCR; TCRdb's copy has only in-frame clones and lacks some. The table shows about 140,000 clones, with approximately 87% occurring only once. Material for sequencing was PBMCs. Source of these receptors: a man aged 18 to 29 in good health and CMV-seronegative. Each CDR3 is given with its conserved first and last residue. Each record gives: J gene, clone size, D gene, V gene, CDR3 DNA, CDR3 protein. D genes are given only for firm matches. Size is omitted from some rows. Given values are once, few, many or a class for expanded clones.

>TRBJ2-7|.|TRBD1|TRBV2
TGTGCCAGCAGGGCAAAACGGGACAGGGTAAGGGGCGAGCAGTACTTC
CASRAKRDRVRGEQYF
>TRBJ2-7|.|TRBD2|TRBV5-6
TGTGCCAGCAGCTTGGGTAGACTAGCGGGGGGGAGCTCCTACGAGCAGTACTTC
CASSLGRLAGGSSYEQYF
>TRBJ1-2|few|.|TRBV27
TGTGCCAGCAGCCCGGGGATCACCTATGGCTACACCTTC
CASSPGITYGYTF
>TRBJ1-1|.|TRBD1|TRBV18
TGTGCCAGCTCACCACCATTAGTTCCGGGATTGGACAGGTCGAACACTGAAGCTTTCTTT
CASSPPLVPGLDRSNTEAFF
>TRBJ2-7|once|TRBD1|TRBV27
TGTGCCAGCAGTTTCTGGCCACCTCTAACAGGGGGCGGCGACGAGCAGTACTTC
CASSFWPPLTGGGDEQYF
>TRBJ2-7|.|TRBD1|TRBV28
TGTGCCAGCAGTCACTACAGGGGAAGCTCCTACGAGCAGTACTTC
CASSHYRGSSYEQYF
>TRBJ1-4|.|.|TRBV13
TGTGCCAGCAGCTTAGTGCGGGAAGCAACTAATGAAAAACTGTTTTTT
CASSLVREATNEKLFF
>TRBJ2-7|.|TRBD1|TRBV5-4
TGTGCCAGTATGCGGGACAGGGGTTCCTACGAGCAGTACTTC
CASMRDRGSYEQYF
>TRBJ1-1|.|.|TRBV27
TGTGCCAGCAGTTTATCGAGGGATACTGAAGCTTTCTTT
CASSLSRDTEAFF
>TRBJ1-1|.|.|TRBV29-1
TGCAGCGCTTGGACAGACGAAGCTTTCTTT
CSAWTDEAFF
>TRBJ2-2|.|.|TRBV19
TGTGCCAGTAGTCAGGGGTACGACACCGGGGAGCTGTTTTTT
CASSQGYDTGELFF
>TRBJ2-2|few|TRBD1|TRBV28
TGTGCCACCAGACAACCGGACAGGGGTGGCGGGGAGCTGTTTTTT
CATRQPDRGGGELFF
>TRBJ2-3|.|.|TRBV5-1
TGCGCCAGCATTGAGGATACTAGCACAGATACGCAGTATTTT
CASIEDTSTDTQYF
>TRBJ1-3|.|.|TRBV2
TGTGCCAGCAGGGAAAGGGGGTACACCATATATTTT
CASRERGYTIYF
>TRBJ2-7|.|.|TRBV18
TGTGCCAGCTCACCGGGGCAGCCGAAGGGCTCCTACGAGCAGTACTTC
CASSPGQPKGSYEQYF
>TRBJ2-7|.|TRBD2|TRBV19
TGTGCCAGTAGTAGACTAGCGGGAGCGTACGAGCAGTACTTC
CASSRLAGAYEQYF
>TRBJ1-1|few|.|TRBV11-2
TGTGCCAGCAGCGAGAGACGGGAGAACACTGAAGCTTTCTTT
CASSERRENTEAFF
>TRBJ2-1|.|TRBD2|TRBV5-6
TGTGCCAGCAGCTTTGGGGCGACTAGCGGGAGCTTCTTC
CASSFGATSGSFF